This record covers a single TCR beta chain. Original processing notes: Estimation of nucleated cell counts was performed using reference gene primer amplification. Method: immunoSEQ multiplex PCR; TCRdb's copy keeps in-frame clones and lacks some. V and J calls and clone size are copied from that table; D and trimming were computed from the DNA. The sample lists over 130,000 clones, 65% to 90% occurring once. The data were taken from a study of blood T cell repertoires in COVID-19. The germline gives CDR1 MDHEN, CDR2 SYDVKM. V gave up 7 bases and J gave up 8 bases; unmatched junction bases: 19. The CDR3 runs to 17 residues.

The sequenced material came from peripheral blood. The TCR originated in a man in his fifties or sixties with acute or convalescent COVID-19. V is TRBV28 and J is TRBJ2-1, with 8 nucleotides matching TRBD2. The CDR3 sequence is CASTPALTGGALYEQFF. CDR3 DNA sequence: TGTGCCAGCACCCCGGCGTTGACGGGGGGGGCCCTTTATGAGCAGTTCTTC.